Each of the 21 T cell receptor beta chains below was sequenced from the same sample in a study of T cells in Graves' hyperthyroidism and ophthalmopathy. Amplification yielded TCR beta CDR3 regions, with RNA transcripts as the source. A set of HTBI primers served as the primers for a first-round RT-PCR of the TCR CDR3. TCRdb re-derived calls from the multiplex PCR reads in MiXCR, one entry per CDR3 protein. The sample lists about 420,000 distinct CDR3 sequences, around 13% occurring once. The sample comprised blood. The receptors shown here come from a woman between 18 and 29 years old with Graves' hyperthyroidism.

This chain links TRBV30 with TRBJ1-5; 7 bases line up with TRBD1. The CDR3 is made up of 16 amino acids. Trimming took 2 bases from V and 2 from J; bases not matched to a gene: 9. Germline V gene sequence: CDR1 GTSNPN, CDR2 SVGIG (reference sequence). CDR3 sequence (DNA): TGTGCCTGGAGTTATCCAGGGGGAAGTGGCAATCAGCCCCAGCATTTT. Protein product: CAWSYPGGSGNQPQHF.

This clonotype has more than one count but fewer than ten. With a much larger clone just one base away, this may be a read error. J is TRBJ1-5 and V is TRBV28, with 9 bases aligning to TRBD1. Germline assignment: CDR1 MDHEN and CDR2 SYDVKM. CDR3 size: 15 residues. V was pared by 8 bases and J by 2 bases, with 7 bases of the junction left unmatched. Here the CDR3 reads CASGTGQGGNQPQHF. The CDR3 DNA is TGTGCCAGCGGCACGGGACAGGGAGGCAATCAGCCCCAGCATTTT.

V is TRBV6-1 and J is TRBJ2-7; the match to TRBD2 covers 8 bases. This CDR3 spans 15 amino acids. Germline lookup yields CDR1 MNHNS and CDR2 SASEGT. The ends lost 1 base at V and 0 bases at J; junction bases unmatched: 2. The CDR3 DNA reads TGTGCCAGCAGTGAAGACGGGACTAGCTCCTACGAGCAGTACTTC. It specifies CASSEDGTSSYEQYF.

Ten or more counts support this clonotype. This chain uses TRBV30 with TRBJ1-2; tentative D call: TRBD1 (5 bases). V lost 8 bases and J 7 bases, leaving 17 bases between the germline ends. This CDR3 spans 12 amino acids. The germline CDR1 and CDR2 sequences are GTSNPN and SVGIG (reference sequence). The CDR3, as DNA: TGTGCCCAGGGAGCCGGGGACGTTGGCTACACCTTC. Its protein product is CAQGAGDVGYTF.

V gene TRBV6-1 combines with J gene TRBJ2-2; a possible D gene is TRBD2 (6 bases). V lost 5 bases to trimming and J lost 6 bases, with 10 bases between them. Per germline, CDR1 MNHNS and CDR2 SASEGT. This CDR3 region has 13 residues. For the CDR3, the DNA is TGTGCCAGCAGTCCGGGGGAGGCCGGGGAGCTGTTTTTT. This encodes CASSPGEAGELFF.

This clonotype was counted many times. The chain joins TRBV28 to TRBJ2-3; tentatively, D is TRBD2 (6 bases). The germline gives CDR1 MDHEN, CDR2 SYDVKM. V lost 6 bases, J lost 4 bases, and 23 bases lay in between. This CDR3 is built from 17 residues. The CDR3: CASSRRGTGRAADTQYF. The CDR3 coding sequence is TGTGCCAGCAGCCGGCGAGGAACCGGGAGAGCGGCAGATACGCAGTATTTT.

The chain is built from TRBV6-1 and TRBJ1-4; 11 nucleotides align to TRBD1. The J segment lost 0 bases and the V segment lost 8 bases, leaving 5 bases of the junction unmatched. CDR3 size: 16 residues. Germline V gene lookup returns CDR1 MNHNS and CDR2 SASEGT. The CDR3 region is CASSDRGPATNEKLFF. Written as DNA, the CDR3 is TGTGCCAGCTCGGACAGGGGGCCGGCAACTAATGAAAAACTGTTTTTT.

This clonotype was counted between two and nine times. J is TRBJ2-5 and V is TRBV9; D not certain. Trimming stripped 0 bases from V and 2 bases from J, with 14 bases between. CDR1 is SGDLS and CDR2 is YYNGEE in the germline V gene. The CDR3 contains 16 residues. The CDR3 is CASSVEWKPEQETQYF. The CDR3, as DNA: TGTGCCAGCAGCGTAGAGTGGAAGCCAGAACAAGAGACCCAGTACTTC.

This clonotype appeared many times. The rearrangement uses TRBV19 and TRBJ1-5, with 7 bases that match TRBD1. Germline V gene data show CDR1 as LNHDA and CDR2 as SQIVND (reference sequence). The CDR3 totals 16 residues. V lost 5 bases, J lost 3 bases, and 10 bases stayed unmatched. In DNA form, the CDR3 reads TGTGCCAGTAGTGTACCGGGACAGCTCTTCAATCAGCCCCAGCATTTT. This sequence encodes CASSVPGQLFNQPQHF.

This clonotype was detected many times. V and J are TRBV12-3 or TRBV12-4 and TRBJ2-5; no definite D call. The length of the CDR3 is 14 residues. Deletions cut 3 bases from V and 5 bases from J, with 13 bases between. Here the CDR3 reads CASSFKGNSETQYF. Written as DNA, the CDR3 is TGTGCCAGCAGTTTTAAAGGGAATTCCGAGACCCAGTACTTC.

This clonotype was observed many times. The chain couples TRBV28 to TRBJ2-1, with TRBD2 matching over 7 bases. CDR1 and CDR2 from the germline V gene are MDHEN and SYDVKM. Losses at the gene ends were 6 bases for V and 0 bases for J; bases not matched to a gene: 8. The CDR3 is made up of 16 amino acids. The CDR3 DNA reads as TGTGCCAGCAGGGCACTAGCGCTTAGCTCCTACAATGAGCAGTTCTTC. The encoded protein is CASRALALSSYNEQFF.

This clonotype was observed many times. This chain joins TRBV20-1 and TRBJ2-1; 7 bases fit TRBD2. V shed 3 bases and J 5 bases; nucleotides not matched to a gene: 13. The CDR3 spans 16 residues. CDR1 and CDR2 (germline): DFQATT, SNEGSKA (reference sequence). This CDR3 is CSARDPIRGEDNEQFF. CDR3 DNA: TGCAGTGCTAGGGATCCTATCCGGGGGGAGGACAATGAGCAGTTCTTC.

This clonotype appeared a few times. This chain links TRBV7-9 with TRBJ2-7; 13 bases agree with TRBD2. Germline lookup yields CDR1 SEHNR and CDR2 FQNEAQ (reference sequence). The CDR3 loop spans 15 amino acids. The V segment lost 5 bases and the J segment 5 bases; nucleotides outside the gene matches: 6. CDR3 sequence reads: CASSQTSGRVNEQYF. The CDR3 nucleotides are TGTGCCAGCAGCCAAACTAGCGGGAGGGTGAACGAGCAGTACTTC.

This clonotype was recorded many times. This chain joins TRBV2 and TRBJ1-1; D is undetermined. CDR3 length: 14 residues. The V end lost 1 base, the J end lost 0 bases, and 6 bases lay between the germline ends. The V gene's germline CDR1 is SNHLY and CDR2 FYNNEI. The CDR3 sequence: CASSEGRLNTEAFF. The CDR3 DNA sequence: TGTGCCAGCAGTGAAGGCAGACTGAACACTGAAGCTTTCTTT.

This clonotype has only a few counts. The CDR3 is CSASWTENTEAFF. The CDR3 DNA sequence: TGCAGTGCTAGTTGGACAGAGAACACTGAAGCTTTCTTT. The gene calls are TRBV20-1 and TRBJ1-1, with TRBD1 as a possible D gene (6 bases). Germline V lookup: CDR1 DFQATT, CDR2 SNEGSKA (reference sequence). V was pared by 3 bases and J by 1 base, with 9 bases between. The CDR3 length is 13 residues.

This clonotype occurred many times. The chain joins TRBV7-2 to TRBJ2-1, with 10 bases fitting TRBD2. The CDR3 is made up of 16 amino acids. CDR1 is SGHTA and CDR2 is FQGNSA in the germline V gene. The V and J ends lost 5 bases and 6 bases, in that order; junction bases with no gene match: 10. The CDR3 region has the DNA TGTGCCAGCAGCAAACCACCTCTAGCGGGAGTCAATGAGCAGTTCTTC. Translation gives CASSKPPLAGVNEQFF.

This clonotype was detected once. V usage is TRBV3-1 and J usage is TRBJ1-1, with TRBD1 matching 7 bases. CDR1 and CDR2 (germline): LGHDT, YNNKEL (reference sequence). The CDR3 contains 15 residues. The CDR3 spells CASGRPQAGGTEAFF. Written as DNA, the CDR3 is TGTGCTAGCGGCCGACCTCAAGCAGGGGGCACTGAAGCTTTCTTT.

Remarks on this clonotype: This may be a read error, as it is one base from a much larger clone. The V gene is TRBV4-1, the J gene TRBJ2-7; D unclear. Trimming pared 4 bases from V and 4 bases from J, leaving 14 bases between. The length of the CDR3 is 14 residues. Germline V gene data show CDR1 as MGHRA and CDR2 as YSYEKL. The CDR3 sequence is CASSLNSGHYEQYF. DNA for the CDR3: TGCGCCAGCAGCCTCAACTCTGGTCATTACGAGCAGTACTTC.

This sequence joins TRBV6-2 or TRBV6-3 and TRBJ1-5; D not resolved. This CDR3 comprises 14 residues. Germline V gene data show CDR1 as MNHEY and CDR2 as SVGEGT. V lost 1 base and J 3 bases, leaving 7 bases between the germline ends. The CDR3 nucleotides read TGTGCCAGCAGTTACTTTGGGCTCAATCAGCCCCAGCATTTT. Translating it yields CASSYFGLNQPQHF.

This clonotype came up a few times. The chain employs TRBV5-1 and TRBJ2-6; 10 nucleotides match TRBD1. This CDR3 is built from 19 residues. Per germline, CDR1 SGHRS and CDR2 YFSETQ. The V segment lost 5 bases and the J segment 0 bases; nucleotides outside the gene matches: 11. CDR3 sequence (DNA): TGCGCCAGCAGTCTTAGACCGGGACAGGGGAGCTCTGGGGCCAACGTCCTGACTTTC. Protein sequence: CASSLRPGQGSSGANVLTF.

In this sample, this clonotype turned up many times. This rearrangement joins TRBV12-3 or TRBV12-4 to TRBJ2-3; D not certain. CDR3 length equals 11 residues. Deletions cut 6 bases from V and 11 bases from J, with 12 bases between. CDR3: CASRTADVQYF. DNA of the CDR3: TGTGCCAGCAGGACGGCGGATGTGCAGTATTTT.